The rows below give T cell receptor beta chains drawn from one sample of a study of blood T cell repertoires in COVID-19. Data came from immunoSEQ multiplex PCR; TCRdb stores just in-frame clones and leaves some out. The repertoire has about 200,000 clones, 75% to 90% of them found once; the top ten carry 2% to 2.5%. The sequencing sample was made of PBMCs or T cells enriched from blood (not recorded which). The receptor source for this set is a woman in her twenties or thirties who had recovered from COVID-19. Both conserved end residues are part of each CDR3. Each record gives: J gene, CDR3 length, D gene, clone size, V gene, CDR3 DNA, CDR3 protein. D genes are given only for firm matches. Not every row has a clone size; where given, it reads once, few, many or a size class.

j_gene: TRBJ1-2
len: 12
d_gene: NA
abundance: NA
v_gene: TRBV7-9
CDR3nt: TGTGCCAGCAGCTTAGACTCATATGGCTACACCTTC
CDR3aa: CASSLDSYGYTF

j_gene: TRBJ1-1
len: 14
d_gene: NA
abundance: NA
v_gene: TRBV4-2
CDR3nt: TGTGCCAGCAGCCAAGATCGTTTTTCGGGTAAAACTTTCTTT
CDR3aa: CASSQDRFSGKTFF

j_gene: TRBJ1-5
len: 15
d_gene: NA
abundance: NA
v_gene: TRBV5-3
CDR3nt: TGTGCCAGAAGCTTGGGAGGGGGACCGCCTCAGCCCCAGCATTTT
CDR3aa: CARSLGGGPPQPQHF

j_gene: TRBJ2-3
len: 16
d_gene: TRBD2
abundance: NA
v_gene: TRBV6-2/TRBV6-3
CDR3nt: TGTGCCAGCAGCCCTAGGACTAGCGGGAGAGGAGATACGCAGTATTTT
CDR3aa: CASSPRTSGRGDTQYF

j_gene: TRBJ2-1
len: 14
d_gene: TRBD2
abundance: NA
v_gene: TRBV5-4
CDR3nt: TGTGCCAGCAGCCCCGGGACTAGGAAGAATGAGCAGTTCTTC
CDR3aa: CASSPGTRKNEQFF

j_gene: TRBJ1-2
len: 13
d_gene: TRBD1
abundance: NA
v_gene: TRBV29-1
CDR3nt: TGCAGCGCTAAGGACAGGTCCAACTATGGCTACACCTTC
CDR3aa: CSAKDRSNYGYTF

j_gene: TRBJ1-1
len: 15
d_gene: NA
abundance: NA
v_gene: TRBV18
CDR3nt: TGTGCCAGCTCGTCCGACAGCCTAGTGAACACTGAAGCTTTCTTT
CDR3aa: CASSSDSLVNTEAFF

j_gene: TRBJ2-5
len: 15
d_gene: TRBD1
abundance: NA
v_gene: TRBV5-1
CDR3nt: TGCGCCAGCAGCTTGATAGACAGGGAACAAGAGACCCAGTACTTC
CDR3aa: CASSLIDREQETQYF

j_gene: TRBJ1-3
len: 15
d_gene: TRBD1
abundance: NA
v_gene: TRBV7-2
CDR3nt: TGTGCCAGCAGCTTGGACAGGGAGAATGGAAACACCATATATTTT
CDR3aa: CASSLDRENGNTIYF

j_gene: TRBJ1-1
len: 15
d_gene: NA
abundance: NA
v_gene: TRBV7-2
CDR3nt: TGTGCCAGCAGCTACTCCTCCGGGACAAACACTGAAGCTTTCTTT
CDR3aa: CASSYSSGTNTEAFF

j_gene: TRBJ2-7
len: 15
d_gene: TRBD2
abundance: NA
v_gene: TRBV4-1
CDR3nt: TGCGCCAGCAGCCAAGCTCCGCTAGCGGGCCACGAGCAGTACTTC
CDR3aa: CASSQAPLAGHEQYF

j_gene: TRBJ1-1
len: 14
d_gene: NA
abundance: few
v_gene: TRBV4-3
CDR3nt: TGCGCCAGCAGCCAAGACCCAGTGAACACTGAAGCTTTCTTT
CDR3aa: CASSQDPVNTEAFF

j_gene: TRBJ1-4
len: 16
d_gene: NA
abundance: NA
v_gene: TRBV5-1
CDR3nt: TGCGCCAGCTCCGAAGACCCTGGAGTTCTGAATGAAAAACTGTTTTTT
CDR3aa: CASSEDPGVLNEKLFF

j_gene: TRBJ1-1
len: 13
d_gene: NA
abundance: few
v_gene: TRBV7-3
CDR3nt: TGTGCCAGCAGACAGGGAGAGAACACTGAAGCTTTCTTT
CDR3aa: CASRQGENTEAFF

j_gene: TRBJ1-2
len: 15
d_gene: TRBD1
abundance: NA
v_gene: TRBV19
CDR3nt: TGTGCCAGTAGTATAGAAACAGGGGCGGACTATGGCTACACCTTC
CDR3aa: CASSIETGADYGYTF

j_gene: TRBJ1-1
len: 18
d_gene: TRBD1
abundance: NA
v_gene: TRBV7-9
CDR3nt: TGTGCCAGCAGCCAGATCCGGACAGGGGGTGACAAGAACACTGAAGCTTTCTTT
CDR3aa: CASSQIRTGGDKNTEAFF

j_gene: TRBJ2-7
len: 17
d_gene: TRBD2
abundance: NA
v_gene: TRBV10-3
CDR3nt: TGTGCCATCAGTGAAGTCCGGGGGGAGCGGGGGTCCTACGAGCAGTACTTC
CDR3aa: CAISEVRGERGSYEQYF

j_gene: TRBJ2-3
len: 13
d_gene: NA
abundance: NA
v_gene: TRBV5-5
CDR3nt: TGTGCCAGCAGTTTTTCCCTCACAGATACGCAGTATTTT
CDR3aa: CASSFSLTDTQYF

j_gene: TRBJ1-2
len: 16
d_gene: TRBD1
abundance: NA
v_gene: TRBV29-1
CDR3nt: TGCAGCGTCAGCACTTTAGCGGGACAGGGGAAAGATGGCTACACCTTC
CDR3aa: CSVSTLAGQGKDGYTF

j_gene: TRBJ1-1
len: 18
d_gene: TRBD1
abundance: NA
v_gene: TRBV7-2
CDR3nt: TGTGCCAGCAGCTTAGTGAGCCCCGGGACAGGGATGAACACTGAAGCTTTCTTT
CDR3aa: CASSLVSPGTGMNTEAFF

j_gene: TRBJ2-7
len: 15
d_gene: TRBD2
abundance: once
v_gene: TRBV5-1
CDR3nt: TGCGCCAGCAGCTTGGAGAGCGGGGAGACCTACGAGCAGTACTTC
CDR3aa: CASSLESGETYEQYF

j_gene: TRBJ1-4
len: 16
d_gene: TRBD1
abundance: NA
v_gene: TRBV5-4
CDR3nt: TGTGCCAGCAGCTTGGACAGGGGGGCAACTAATGAAAAACTGTTTTTT
CDR3aa: CASSLDRGATNEKLFF

j_gene: TRBJ2-5
len: 17
d_gene: TRBD1
abundance: NA
v_gene: TRBV19
CDR3nt: TGTGCCAGTAGTCTACCCACAGGGGGGAATTGGGAAGAGACCCAGTACTTC
CDR3aa: CASSLPTGGNWEETQYF

j_gene: TRBJ1-2
len: 15
d_gene: TRBD1
abundance: NA
v_gene: TRBV6-6
CDR3nt: TGTGCCAGCAGAGGCGACATAGGGGGCGGCTATGGCTACACCTTC
CDR3aa: CASRGDIGGGYGYTF

j_gene: TRBJ2-1
len: 14
d_gene: NA
abundance: NA
v_gene: TRBV27
CDR3nt: TGTGCCAGCAGTTTACTTGACAGAAACAATGAGCAGTTCTTC
CDR3aa: CASSLLDRNNEQFF

j_gene: TRBJ1-1
len: 15
d_gene: NA
abundance: NA
v_gene: TRBV3-1/TRBV3-2
CDR3nt: TGTGCCAGCAGCCAAGGGCGGGGGCCAGGCACTGAAGCTTTCTTT
CDR3aa: CASSQGRGPGTEAFF

j_gene: TRBJ1-2
len: 16
d_gene: NA
abundance: NA
v_gene: TRBV9
CDR3nt: TGTGCCAGCAGCGAAGGACAGACCCCCTTTAACTATGGCTACACCTTC
CDR3aa: CASSEGQTPFNYGYTF

j_gene: TRBJ2-6
len: 17
d_gene: NA
abundance: NA
v_gene: TRBV4-1
CDR3nt: TGCGCCAGCAGCCAAGATTACAGGGCCCCTGGGGCCAACGTCCTGACTTTC
CDR3aa: CASSQDYRAPGANVLTF

j_gene: TRBJ2-2
len: 18
d_gene: TRBD1
abundance: NA
v_gene: TRBV11-2
CDR3nt: TGTGCCAGCAGCTTAGGGTGGGGACAGGGGAGGGACACCGGGGAGCTGTTTTTT
CDR3aa: CASSLGWGQGRDTGELFF

j_gene: TRBJ2-7
len: 14
d_gene: NA
abundance: NA
v_gene: TRBV19
CDR3nt: TGTGCCAGTAGTATAGGCTACCTGCGGGACGAGCAGTACTTC
CDR3aa: CASSIGYLRDEQYF

j_gene: TRBJ1-1
len: 11
d_gene: NA
abundance: NA
v_gene: TRBV20-1
CDR3nt: TGCAGTGCTAGACGGACAGTCGAAGCTTTCTTT
CDR3aa: CSARRTVEAFF

j_gene: TRBJ1-4
len: 14
d_gene: NA
abundance: few
v_gene: TRBV7-2
CDR3nt: TGTGCCAGCAGAGCGTCAGCAACTAATGAAAAACTGTTTTTT
CDR3aa: CASRASATNEKLFF